Below, 14 T cell receptor beta chains from the same sample are listed, as sequenced in a study of T cells after yellow fever vaccination. One entry per CDR3 protein results from TCRdb running MiXCR on the 5' RACE reads. Here the sample spans about 130,000 distinct CDR3 sequences, around 7.7% being singletons. Sequences were derived from CD4+ T cells sorted from PBMCs, sampled about 10 days after the first yellow fever vaccination. The receptors shown here come from a man between 18 and 29 years old who received the YFV17D yellow fever vaccine.

This clonotype came up a few times. V and J are TRBV20-1 and TRBJ2-7; no firm D call. V was cut by 1 base and J by 2 bases, with 9 bases left in between. Germline CDR1 is DFQATT and CDR2 is SNEGSKA (reference sequence). The CDR3 covers 13 residues. The CDR3: CSARVGGAYEQYF. The CDR3 DNA reads as TGCAGTGCTAGAGTTGGTGGAGCCTACGAGCAGTACTTC.

This clonotype was found many times. The CDR3 bases are TGTGCCAGCAGGGGCGGGACAGCCGATCAGCCCCAGCATTTT. Its translation is CASRGGTADQPQHF. The rearrangement joins TRBV12-3 or TRBV12-4 to TRBJ1-5; 7 nucleotides match TRBD1. The CDR3 has 14 residues. The junction had 7 bases not matched to a gene; V was cut back by 6 bases and J by 5 bases.

This clonotype was seen ten or more times. The V call is TRBV20-1, the J call TRBJ2-7; a weak D match, TRBD2 (6 bases). V was trimmed by 6 bases and J by 3 bases, leaving 18 bases between them. In germline, CDR1 is DFQATT, CDR2 SNEGSKA (reference sequence). The CDR3 covers 14 residues. CDR3 residues: CSATGTPSFYEQYF. CDR3 nucleotides: TGCAGTGCCACCGGGACTCCATCGTTCTACGAGCAGTACTTC.

This clonotype was picked up many times. The J gene is TRBJ1-4, the V gene TRBV5-1; D is unresolved. From germline, CDR1 is SGHRS and CDR2 YFSETQ. The length of the CDR3 is 14 residues. Trimming removed 4 bases at V and 0 bases at J, with 7 bases between. The CDR3 bases are TGCGCCAGCAGCGACACATCAACTAATGAAAAACTGTTTTTT. This encodes CASSDTSTNEKLFF.

V gene TRBV20-1 combines with J gene TRBJ2-5; D ambiguous. The CDR3 is 15 residues long. Trimming took off 0 bases at V and 1 base at J, with 12 bases between the two ends. Germline loops: CDR1 DFQATT, CDR2 SNEGSKA (reference sequence). The CDR3: CSARDRVTSQETQYF. The DNA of the CDR3 is TGCAGTGCTAGAGATCGCGTTACCAGCCAAGAGACCCAGTACTTC.

This clonotype has ten or more counts. The chain uses TRBV5-1 and TRBJ1-1, with TRBD1 identical over 12 bases. CDR3 length: 17 residues. V lost 3 bases and J lost 4; bases outside the gene matches: 10. CDR1 is SGHRS, CDR2 YFSETQ, per germline. CDR3 sequence (DNA): TGCGCCAGCAGCTGGGACAGGGGGCGAAGTATCTTCACTGAAGCTTTCTTT. It codes for CASSWDRGRSIFTEAFF.

This clonotype was detected many times. V and J are TRBV5-1 and TRBJ2-2; D gene ambiguous. V dropped 0 bases and J dropped 3 bases, with 6 bases sitting between them. This CDR3 comprises 14 residues. Germline CDR1 is SGHRS and CDR2 is YFSETQ. CDR3 region: CASSLAGYTGELFF. The CDR3 bases are TGCGCCAGCAGCTTGGCCGGGTACACCGGGGAGCTGTTTTTT.

This clonotype was recorded a few times. V is TRBV5-1 and J is TRBJ1-1; D not certain. V was shortened by 2 bases and J by 10 bases, with 18 bases between the two germline ends. The CDR3 totals 14 residues. The germline gives CDR1 SGHRS, CDR2 YFSETQ. CDR3 protein: CASSLLPPNSVAFF. The CDR3 DNA sequence: TGCGCCAGCAGCTTACTCCCCCCAAACTCCGTAGCTTTCTTT.

This clonotype occurred a few times. The rearrangement links TRBV28 to TRBJ2-4; the D is unclear. CDR1 is MDHEN and CDR2 is SYDVKM in the germline V gene. Between the trimmed V and J ends, which lost 3 bases and 5 bases, there was a span of 8 bases. The CDR3 is made up of 13 amino acids. As DNA, the CDR3 is TGTGCCAGCAGTTTGCCTTCCGAAAACATTCAGTACTTC. Translation gives CASSLPSENIQYF.

This clonotype was recorded many times. The chain carries TRBV12-3 or TRBV12-4 and TRBJ1-5; 7 bases are shared with TRBD1. Trimming removed 5 bases from V and 3 bases from J; junction bases left unmatched: 4. The CDR3 has 14 residues. The CDR3 is CASSRDSANQPQHF. The CDR3 region has the DNA TGTGCCAGCAGTAGGGACAGCGCCAATCAGCCCCAGCATTTT.

This clonotype was observed many times. The rearrangement links TRBV20-1 to TRBJ2-5; 8 bases are a match to TRBD2. This CDR3 has 15 residues. The V segment lost 1 base and the J segment 2 bases; nucleotides outside the gene matches: 6. CDR1 and CDR2 (germline): DFQATT, SNEGSKA (reference sequence). CDR3 DNA sequence: TGCAGTGCTAGAGGAAGCGGGGGAACACAAGAGACCCAGTACTTC. Its translation is CSARGSGGTQETQYF.

For this clonotype: This may stem from a read error, because a much larger clone lies one nucleotide away. The chain combines TRBV7-8 with TRBJ2-3; the match to TRBD2 covers 9 bases. V lost 9 bases to trimming and J lost 6 bases; unmatched junction nucleotides: 7. The CDR3 has 13 amino acids. Germline V gene sequence: CDR1 SGHVS, CDR2 FQNEAQ. This CDR3 is CARSGGQADTQYF. CDR3 in DNA: TGTGCCAGAAGCGGGGGGCAGGCGGATACGCAGTATTTT.

This clonotype came up many times. The rearrangement uses TRBV6-2 or TRBV6-3 and TRBJ1-6; 7 positions agree with TRBD1. CDR3 size: 14 residues. Looked up from germline, CDR1 is MNHEY and CDR2 is SVGEGT. Trimming removed 4 bases from V and 7 bases from J; junction bases left unmatched: 4. In DNA form, the CDR3 reads TGTGCCAGCAGTTTCGACAGGGCGAATTCACCCCTCCACTTT. The encoded protein is CASSFDRANSPLHF.

This clonotype was found many times. The gene calls are TRBV5-5 and TRBJ2-7; D gene ambiguous. The CDR3 covers 13 residues. V lost 0 bases, J lost 7 bases, and 11 bases lay in between. Germline V CDR1 and CDR2: SGHKS, YYEKEE (reference sequence). In nucleotides, the CDR3 is TGTGCCAGCAGCTTGGCCGAGGATCTTGAGCAGTACGTC. This encodes CASSLAEDLEQYV.